Shown below are 9 T cell receptor beta chains from a single sample sequenced in a study of Graves' ophthalmopathy and Graves' hyperthyroidism. TCR beta CDR3 regions were amplified from RNA transcripts. An opening RT-PCR round employed HTBI primers and preceded a second-round multiplex PCR. One entry per CDR3 protein, called by TCRdb with MiXCR from the multiplex PCR reads. The sample has about 480,000 distinct CDR3 sequences, about an eighth seen once. Sequencing was carried out using blood. These receptor sequences come from a woman aged 25-40 years with Graves' ophthalmopathy.

The sample holds many counts of this clonotype. The chain is built from TRBV12-3 or TRBV12-4 and TRBJ1-3; D remains unclear. V lost 7 bases and J lost 2, with 6 bases in between. The CDR3 is made up of 12 amino acids. CDR3 DNA: TGTGCCAGCAATCTTGCTGGAAACACCATATATTTT. Its protein is CASNLAGNTIYF.

The chain has TRBV29-1 and TRBJ2-5, with 11 bases matching TRBD2. The V segment lost 8 bases and the J segment 5 bases; nucleotides outside the gene matches: 16. Germline CDR1 is SQVTM and CDR2 is ANQGSEA. The CDR3 consists of 16 residues. CDR3 nucleotide sequence: TGCAGCACTCGAACCCCACTAGCGGGAGAGGAGGAGACCCAGTACTTC. It translates to CSTRTPLAGEEETQYF.

This clonotype was seen at least ten times. The J gene is TRBJ1-2, the V gene TRBV5-1, with 8 positions matching TRBD1. CDR3 length: 15 residues. Germline CDR1 and CDR2: SGHRS and YFSETQ. J was trimmed by 2 bases and V by 0 bases; bases with no gene match: 3. The CDR3 nucleotides are TGCGCCAGCAGCTTGGGATCAGGGGGCAACTATGGCTACACCTTC. As protein: CASSLGSGGNYGYTF.

This clonotype was seen repeatedly, ten times or more. The V and J genes are TRBV6-1 and TRBJ1-2; D is undetermined. CDR3 size: 11 residues. Trimming cost V 2 bases and J 6 bases, with 4 bases left between them. In germline, CDR1 is MNHNS, CDR2 SASEGT. CDR3 in amino acids: CASSELDGYTF. CDR3 nucleotide sequence: TGTGCCAGCAGTGAACTTGATGGCTACACCTTC.

This clonotype was found many times. The V call is TRBV29-1, the J call TRBJ2-7, with 7 bases fitting TRBD1. CDR1 and CDR2 (germline): SQVTM, ANQGSEA. This CDR3 contains 12 residues. Germline trimming cut 4 bases from V and 2 bases from J; bases unmatched to any gene: 2. The CDR3 bases are TGCAGCGTTGTAGGGACAGCCTACGAGCAGTACTTC. The encoded protein is CSVVGTAYEQYF.

This clonotype was observed many times. The chain links TRBV7-9 to TRBJ1-1; tentative D call: TRBD1 (6 bases). Germline CDR1 and CDR2: SEHNR and FQNEAQ (reference sequence). V gave up 8 bases and J gave up 12 bases, with 22 bases separating them. The CDR3 covers 13 residues. CDR3 in amino acids: CASRRDGGVKSFF. CDR3 nucleotide sequence: TGTGCCAGCCGTCGTGACGGGGGCGTTAAATCTTTCTTT.

This clonotype has ten or more counts. The rearrangement links TRBV2 to TRBJ2-6, with D hard to call. The CDR3 consists of 14 residues. The V and J ends lost 3 bases and 0 bases respectively, with 3 bases between them. Germline values: CDR1 SNHLY, CDR2 FYNNEI. CDR3 sequence reads: CASSDISGANVLTF. The DNA of the CDR3 is TGTGCCAGCAGTGATATCTCTGGGGCCAACGTCCTGACTTTC.

This clonotype showed up just a few times. The chain combines TRBV9 with TRBJ2-7; 7 nucleotides align to TRBD2. The CDR3 runs 14 residues. CDR1 and CDR2 (germline): SGDLS, YYNGEE. With 0 bases clipped from V and 5 bases from J, the junction kept 5 bases outside the gene matches. The CDR3 is CASSVGREPDEQYF. CDR3 in DNA: TGTGCCAGCAGCGTAGGGCGGGAGCCCGACGAGCAGTACTTC.

This clonotype was seen at least ten times. V and J are TRBV2 and TRBJ1-2; TRBD1 aligns across 11 bases. J gave up 1 base and V 4 bases, and 5 bases lay outside the gene matches. Looked up from germline, CDR1 is SNHLY and CDR2 is FYNNEI. CDR3 size: 16 residues. CDR3 bases: TGTGCCAGCAGTGGCACCGGGACAGGGGGTAACTATGGCTACACCTTC. Residues: CASSGTGTGGNYGYTF.